This TCR beta chain was obtained from a study of T cells after yellow fever vaccination. For the study at large: SMART-Seq v4 Ultra Low Input handled preparation of low-cell-number fractions. Study-wide points: Peaking faster, on day 5 versus 15, the secondary response was nonetheless weaker.

J lost 6 bases, V lost 6 bases, and 6 bases had no gene match. This CDR3 has 13 amino acids. In germline, CDR1 is SQVTM, CDR2 ANQGSEA. This clonotype has only a few counts. Its specificity is unknown. Template switching by 5'RACE produced TCR cDNA, adding a universal primer site and UMIs. Via MiXCR, TCRdb re-called the 5' RACE reads, giving one row per CDR3 protein. The sample shows 450,000 to 650,000 distinct CDR3 sequences, less than 25% of them seen only once. The J gene is TRBJ2-1, the V gene TRBV29-1; 9 bases line up with TRBD1. This sequence originates from a man between 18 and 29 years old who received the YFV17D yellow fever vaccine. Sequencing used PBMCs, obtained approximately 20 days after the first yellow fever vaccination. The CDR3 reads CSVVRDRVNEQFF. The DNA for the CDR3 is TGCAGCGTCGTCCGGGACAGGGTCAATGAGCAGTTCTTC.